These 22 T cell receptor beta chains originate from one sample sequenced in a study of T cell responses to AZD1222 COVID-19 vaccine. Using immunoSEQ multiplex PCR, the repertoire was profiled, and TCRdb retains in-frame clones only, with some absent. There are about 45,000 clones in the sample; around three quarters occur only once, and about 20% lies in the top ten. Sequencing used peripheral blood, obtained 28 days after the second dose of the MenACWY control vaccine. Every receptor here comes from an adult who received the MenACWY meningococcal vaccine as a control.

This clone was picked up a small number of times. The V call is TRBV11-2, the J call TRBJ1-3; D unresolved. This CDR3 spans 15 amino acids. The germline CDR1 and CDR2 sequences are SGHAT and FQNNGV. The V end lost 3 bases, the J end lost 8 bases, and 17 bases lay between the germline ends. Here the CDR3 reads CASSFSASVRDTIYF. DNA for the CDR3: TGTGCCAGCAGCTTTTCTGCGAGCGTTAGGGACACCATATATTTT.

This clone came up once. The chain is built from TRBV5-1 and TRBJ2-3; D gene uncertain. Germline CDR1 is SGHRS and CDR2 is YFSETQ. The germline V and J ends were trimmed by 2 bases and 4 bases, with 2 bases remaining between them. The CDR3 has 11 residues. In nucleotides, the CDR3 is TGCGCCAGCAGCTTCGCAGATACGCAGTATTTT. This encodes CASSFADTQYF. The full variable domain, completed using reference TRBV5-1 and TRBJ2-3, is KAGVTQTPRYLIKTRGQQVTLSCSPISGHRSVSWYQQTPGQGLQFLFEYFSETQRNKGNFPGRFSGRQFSNSRSEMNVSTLELGDSALYLCASSFADTQYFGPGTRLTVL.

This chain links TRBV2 with TRBJ1-1, with TRBD1 matching over 7 bases. Unmatched junction bases numbered 12, after V lost 7 bases and J lost 4 bases. The V gene's germline CDR1 is SNHLY and CDR2 FYNNEI. The CDR3 covers 15 residues. The CDR3 loop reads CASTDRAPMGTEAFF. Here the CDR3 DNA reads TGTGCCAGCACCGACAGGGCCCCTATGGGCACTGAAGCTTTCTTT.

The V call is TRBV6-5, the J call TRBJ1-1; a weak D match, TRBD1 (5 bases). Trimming pared 7 bases from V and 4 bases from J, leaving 13 bases between. This CDR3 spans 13 amino acids. Germline V lookup: CDR1 MNHEY, CDR2 SVGAGI. The CDR3 sequence is CASIKGHGTEAFF. The CDR3 DNA reads TGTGCCAGCATCAAGGGGCACGGCACTGAAGCTTTCTTT.

This clone was detected a few times. The chain recombines TRBV28 with TRBJ1-1, with TRBD1 as a possible D gene (5 bases). V gave up 5 bases and J gave up 1 base, with 8 bases separating them. Germline V CDR1 and CDR2: MDHEN, SYDVKM. The CDR3 totals 13 residues. CDR3 residues: CASSTQGNTEAFF. The DNA of the CDR3 is TGTGCCAGCAGTACTCAGGGGAACACTGAAGCTTTCTTT. The full variable domain, in which reference TRBV28 and TRBJ1-1 provide the parts outside the CDR3, is DVKVTQSSRYLVKRTGEKVFLECVQDMDHENMFWYRQDPGLGLRLIYFSYDVKMKEKGDIPEGYSVSREKKERFSLILESASTNQTSMYLCASSTQGNTEAFFGQGTRLTVV.

The chain couples TRBV6-5 to TRBJ2-7, with D possibly being TRBD1 or TRBD2 (6 bases each). Trimming cost V 7 bases and J 0 bases, with 13 bases left between them. Germline V gene data show CDR1 as MNHEY and CDR2 as SVGAGI. The CDR3 contains 14 residues. The CDR3, as DNA: TGTGCCAGCAAGGGGGGCCCCAGCTCCTACGAGCAGTACGTC. Protein sequence: CASKGGPSSYEQYV.

The CDR3 DNA follows: TGTGCCAGCAGTGAGGGACTTAGCTCCTACGAGCAGTACGTC. It specifies CASSEGLSSYEQYV. The V and J genes are TRBV2 and TRBJ2-7; TRBD2 is a possible D gene (6 bases). Germline CDR1 is SNHLY and CDR2 is FYNNEI. The CDR3 totals 14 residues. V dropped 3 bases and J dropped 0 bases, with 9 bases sitting between them.

This clone was counted a few times. V and J are TRBV30 and TRBJ1-4, with D unresolved. Trimming took 7 bases from V and 6 from J, leaving 12 bases between them. CDR1 is GTSNPN and CDR2 is SVGIG in the germline V gene (reference sequence). The CDR3 covers 12 residues. The CDR3 DNA is TGTGCCTTCCAGGACCGGTATGAAAAACTGTTTTTT. It specifies CAFQDRYEKLFF. The full variable domain, rest sourced from reference TRBV30 and TRBJ1-4, is SQTIHQWPATLVQPVGSPLSLECTVEGTSNPNLYWYRQAAGRGLQLLFYSVGIGQISSEVPQNLSASRPQDRQFILSSKKLLLSDSGFYLCAFQDRYEKLFFGSGTQLSVL.

The chain has TRBV20-1 and TRBJ2-7, with 8 bases lining up with TRBD2. The CDR3 extends over 12 amino acids. Germline CDR1 DFQATT, CDR2 SNEGSKA (reference sequence). V gave up 3 bases and J gave up 3 bases; unmatched junction bases: 1. CDR3 in amino acids: CSASAGGYEQYV. DNA of the CDR3: TGCAGTGCTAGTGCGGGGGGCTACGAGCAGTACGTC.

The J gene is TRBJ1-5, the V gene TRBV4-1; D unclear. Trimming pared 0 bases from V and 1 base from J, leaving 4 bases between. This CDR3 contains 14 residues. Germline-derived CDR1 and CDR2 are MGHRA and YSYEKL. Here the CDR3 reads CASSQDHSNQPQHF. The CDR3 bases are TGCGCCAGCAGCCAAGATCACAGCAATCAGCCCCAGCATTTT.

V and J are TRBV10-2 and TRBJ2-6, with a tentative D call TRBD1 (6 bases). Trimming left V 7 bases short and J 0 bases short, with 13 bases between. The CDR3 is 16 residues long. Germline V gene sequence: CDR1 WSHSY, CDR2 SAAADI. CDR3 loop: CASKGVIVSGANVLTF. In nucleotides, the CDR3 is TGCGCCAGCAAGGGGGTGATTGTCTCTGGGGCCAACGTCCTGACTTTC.

This chain uses TRBV7-2 with TRBJ1-6; no clear D. V was shortened by 5 bases and J by 4 bases, with 12 bases between the two germline ends. The CDR3 is 15 amino acids. Germline V CDR1 and CDR2: SGHTA, FQGNSA. This CDR3 reads CASSPGLGYNSPLHF. DNA for the CDR3: TGTGCCAGCAGCCCAGGATTGGGGTATAATTCACCCCTCCACTTT.

This chain links TRBV4-2 with TRBJ2-2; 7 nucleotides align to TRBD1. Germline V gene sequence: CDR1 LGHNA, CDR2 YNFKEQ. This CDR3 spans 16 amino acids. The ends lost 6 bases at V and 4 bases at J; junction bases unmatched: 11. This chain's CDR3 is CASSPQGVWVTGELFF. The DNA of the CDR3 is TGTGCCAGCAGTCCCCAGGGGGTTTGGGTCACCGGGGAGCTGTTTTTT.

The rearrangement links TRBV12-3 or TRBV12-4 to TRBJ1-1; weak D call: TRBD1 (5 bases). The CDR3 totals 11 residues. The V gene lost 3 bases and the J gene lost 8 bases, with 7 bases spanning the gap. The CDR3 protein is CASSFRTEAFF. In DNA form, the CDR3 reads TGTGCCAGCAGTTTCAGGACAGAAGCTTTCTTT.

The chain couples TRBV27 to TRBJ1-1, with 10 positions matching TRBD1. The CDR3 spans 14 residues. The V segment lost 8 bases and the J segment 3 bases; nucleotides outside the gene matches: 6. Germline-derived CDR1 and CDR2 are MNHEY and SMNVEV (reference sequence). The CDR3 sequence is CASGGQGRDTEAFF. CDR3 in DNA: TGTGCCAGCGGGGGACAGGGGCGGGACACTGAAGCTTTCTTT.

The rearrangement uses TRBV19 and TRBJ1-3; D not certain. The length of the CDR3 is 14 residues. The germline V gene has CDR1 LNHDA and CDR2 SQIVND (reference sequence). V was cut by 5 bases and J by 2 bases, with 10 bases left in between. The DNA for the CDR3 is TGTGCCAGTAGTGGCAGTCGGGCTGGAAACACCATATATTTT. This gives the protein CASSGSRAGNTIYF.

This chain joins TRBV5-4 and TRBJ1-1; D is uncertain. V gave up 2 bases and J gave up 1 base, with 6 bases separating them. Germline CDR1 SGHNT, CDR2 YYREEE (reference sequence). CDR3 size: 13 residues. CDR3 loop: CASSFRGNTEAFF. CDR3 bases: TGTGCCAGCAGCTTTCGAGGGAACACTGAAGCTTTCTTT.

The V call is TRBV3-1 (or the pseudogene TRBV3-2), the J call TRBJ1-5; D uncertain. The CDR3 spans 13 residues. From germline, CDR1 is LGHDT and CDR2 YNNKEL (reference sequence). V shed 3 bases and J shed 4 bases, with 7 bases lying between them. This CDR3 reads CASSQNLNQPQHF. In nucleotides, the CDR3 is TGTGCCAGCAGCCAGAACCTTAATCAGCCCCAGCATTTT.

The rearrangement links TRBV6-6 to TRBJ2-4; TRBD1 matches 8 bases. The trim removed 6 bases at V and 1 base at J, leaving 5 bases unmatched. Germline CDR1 reads MNHNY; CDR2 reads SVGAGI (reference sequence). The CDR3 runs to 15 residues. The CDR3 reads CASRTGGRAKNIQYF. The CDR3 DNA reads as TGTGCCAGCAGAACAGGGGGGAGGGCCAAAAACATTCAGTACTTC.

In this sample, this clone turned up a few times. The chain uses TRBV7-2 and TRBJ1-1; a possible D gene is TRBD1 (5 bases). V was trimmed by 4 bases and J by 0 bases, leaving 12 bases between them. Germline assignment: CDR1 SGHTA and CDR2 FQGNSA. The CDR3 length is 15 residues. CDR3 loop: CASSSQGSMNTEAFF. The CDR3 nucleotides read TGTGCCAGCAGCTCGCAGGGTTCAATGAACACTGAAGCTTTCTTT.

The V call is TRBV6-1, the J call TRBJ2-1, with D maybe TRBD1 (5 bases). Germline CDR1 reads MNHNS; CDR2 reads SASEGT. Trimming shortened V by 6 bases and J by 4 bases, and 19 bases separated the two germline ends. The CDR3 runs 16 residues. CDR3 nucleotide sequence: TGTGCCAGCAGCGAACAGGTGCTTTCCCGTTACAATGAGCAGTTCTTC. Translated, it gives CASSEQVLSRYNEQFF.

The CDR3: CASSLEPPGQGLNTEAFF. In DNA form, the CDR3 reads TGTGCCAGCAGTTTAGAGCCACCGGGACAGGGGTTGAACACTGAAGCTTTCTTT. The chain is built from TRBV27 and TRBJ1-1, with 10 positions matching TRBD1. This CDR3 has 18 residues. Per the germline V gene, CDR1 is MNHEY and CDR2 is SMNVEV (reference sequence). Losses at the gene ends were 2 bases for V and 0 bases for J; bases not matched to a gene: 9.